This T cell receptor (beta chain) came from a study of T-cell reconstitution after alpha-beta-depleted transplantation in children. Study findings and constraints: Newly produced T cells mostly accounted for T-cell counts and diversity one year post-transplant. High day-60 TCRbeta diversity in some patients came from surviving recipient T cells and thymic progenitors. About two months after transplant, alpha-beta T cells reportedly came from several hundred expanded graft clones.

Germline V CDR1 and CDR2: KGHDR, SFDVKD. This CDR3 comprises 14 residues. The V gene lost 4 bases and the J gene lost 5 bases, with 11 bases spanning the gap. This clonotype was observed a handful of times. The antigen is unknown. The authors prepared the TCRbeta library with unique molecular identifiers. MiXCR, applied by TCRdb to the PCR reads, yields one record per CDR3 protein. The sample records about 460,000 distinct CDR3 sequences, 10% to 12% being singletons. The material was PBMCs, mostly from graft donor cells, obtained 180 days after TCRalphabeta/CD19-depleted stem cell transplant. The TCR sequence derives from a female patient between 2 and 15 years old who had a stem cell transplant for aplastic anemia, so the T cells may come from the graft donor. The rearrangement links TRBV24-1 to TRBJ1-5; TRBD1 is a possible D gene (6 bases). CDR3 protein: CATSDPTGHQPQHF. CDR3 coding DNA: TGTGCCACCAGTGACCCGACAGGTCATCAGCCCCAGCATTTT.